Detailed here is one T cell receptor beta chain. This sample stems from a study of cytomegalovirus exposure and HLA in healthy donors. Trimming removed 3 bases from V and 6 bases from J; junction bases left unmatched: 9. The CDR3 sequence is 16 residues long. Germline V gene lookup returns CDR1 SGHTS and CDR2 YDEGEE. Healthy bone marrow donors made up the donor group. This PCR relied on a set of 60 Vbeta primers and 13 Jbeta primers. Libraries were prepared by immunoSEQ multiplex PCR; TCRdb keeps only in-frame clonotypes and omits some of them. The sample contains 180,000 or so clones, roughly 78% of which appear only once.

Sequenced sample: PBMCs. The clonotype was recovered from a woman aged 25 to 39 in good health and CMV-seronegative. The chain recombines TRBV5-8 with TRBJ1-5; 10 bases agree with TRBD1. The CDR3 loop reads CASSYSDRGQVQPQHF. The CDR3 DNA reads TGTGCCAGCAGCTACTCAGACAGGGGGCAGGTTCAGCCCCAGCATTTT.